This TCR beta chain was profiled in a study of blood T cell repertoires in COVID-19. Study context: PBMCs, B-cell-depleted T cells, or T cells provided the cDNA or gDNA that made up the material.

Participants' reported clinical history set cohort assignment. Generated by immunoSEQ multiplex PCR, the TCRdb table keeps only in-frame clones and is missing some. The table lists fewer than 300,000 clones, over 75% of them singletons. Germline assignment: CDR1 SNHLY and CDR2 FYNNEI. V lost 4 bases, J lost 4 bases, and 0 bases stayed unmatched. CDR3 length equals 12 residues. This chain joins TRBV2 and TRBJ2-5, with TRBD1 matching 7 bases. This clonotype originated in a young man who had recovered from COVID-19. The sequenced sample consisted of PBMCs or T cells enriched from blood (not recorded which). For the CDR3, the DNA is TGTGCCAGCAGTGGACAGGGAGAGACCCAGTACTTC. Residues: CASSGQGETQYF.